This TCR beta chain was captured by sequencing in a study of T cell responses to AZD1222 COVID-19 vaccine. Whole-study findings and limits: Donors were mostly white British, more females; clonal diversity possibly underestimated.

The table came from immunoSEQ multiplex PCR; TCRdb's copy has only in-frame clones and leaves some out. The table records about 150,000 clones, approximately 90% of them present only once. Per the germline V gene, CDR1 is ENHRY and CDR2 is SYGVKD. The CDR3 contains 13 residues. Trimming removed 2 bases at V and 3 bases at J, with 8 bases between. About this clone: Its target is unknown.

Pooling of second doses given at about 4 or about 12 weeks was done. The source was peripheral blood, collected 28 days after the second AZD1222 dose. J is TRBJ2-7 and V is TRBV10-3, with unresolved D. The sequence was obtained from an adult who received the AZD1222 COVID-19 vaccine. The CDR3 DNA reads as TGTGCCATCAGTGAGGGTAAGGGCTACGAGCAGTACTTC. As protein: CAISEGKGYEQYF.